The sequence of this T cell receptor (beta chain) was determined in a study of regulatory T cells in long-lasting Graves disease. Notes on the study in general: Accuracy might have suffered from few samples. With persistent disease, TRBV28, TRBJ1-2 and TRBJ2-5 were the favored segments.

Arm-PCR of CDR3 regions and iRepertoire HTBI primers were used to build TCR beta libraries. TCRdb redid the calling of the multiplex PCR reads with MiXCR, one entry per CDR3 protein. This sample has 500,000 to 800,000 distinct CDR3 sequences; around 30% occur once, and the top ten carry 40% to 55%. As to time point: persistent/refractory GD, antithyroid drugs over 5 years with positive TRAb. Following extraction of RNA from PBMCs, that RNA was used to make the TCR library. EDTA tubes received around 9 milliliters of drawn peripheral blood. This clonotype has a handful of counts. Its antigen is unknown. CDR3 length equals 16 residues. Germline CDR1 reads MNHEY; CDR2 reads SMNVEV (reference sequence). With 6 bases removed from V and 0 bases from J, the gap between germline ends came to 14 bases.

The chain recombines TRBV27 with TRBJ1-4; tentatively, D is TRBD1 (5 bases). The TCR sequence derives from a female donor with Graves disease. Sequenced here: peripheral blood mononuclear cells (PBMCs), sampled when the disease was refractory, from a patient treated with antithyroid drugs. CDR3 nucleotide sequence: TGTGCCAGCAGCTCCAAAAAGACAGCAACTAATGAAAAACTGTTTTTT. This sequence encodes CASSSKKTATNEKLFF.